This T cell receptor beta chain was recovered during a study of technical replicates of blood from a few donors. Assay used: immunoSEQ multiplex PCR; TCRdb lists only in-frame clones, some missing. This sample has around 12,000 clones, with approximately 94% found just once. Germline CDR1 MNHNY, CDR2 SVGAGI (reference sequence). The CDR3 length is 15 residues. Trimming removed 1 base at V and 3 bases at J, with 10 bases between. The sequencing sample was made of PBMCs. The rearrangement joins TRBV6-6 to TRBJ2-4; D is perhaps TRBD2 (5 bases). The sequence was obtained from a human donor in good health. The CDR3 DNA follows: TGTGCCAGCAGTTACTATCCTGCGGGCAAAAACATTCAGTACTTC. It translates to CASSYYPAGKNIQYF.